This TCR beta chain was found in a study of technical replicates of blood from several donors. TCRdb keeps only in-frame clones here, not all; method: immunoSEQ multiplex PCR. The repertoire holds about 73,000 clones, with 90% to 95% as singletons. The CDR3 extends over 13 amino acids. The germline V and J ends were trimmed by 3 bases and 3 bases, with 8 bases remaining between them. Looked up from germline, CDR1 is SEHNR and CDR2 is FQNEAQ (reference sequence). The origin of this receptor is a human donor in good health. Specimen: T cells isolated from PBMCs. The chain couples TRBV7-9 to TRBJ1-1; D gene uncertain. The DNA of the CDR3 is TGTGCCAGCAGCTTTTCGGGGTACACTGAAGCTTTCTTT. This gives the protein CASSFSGYTEAFF.